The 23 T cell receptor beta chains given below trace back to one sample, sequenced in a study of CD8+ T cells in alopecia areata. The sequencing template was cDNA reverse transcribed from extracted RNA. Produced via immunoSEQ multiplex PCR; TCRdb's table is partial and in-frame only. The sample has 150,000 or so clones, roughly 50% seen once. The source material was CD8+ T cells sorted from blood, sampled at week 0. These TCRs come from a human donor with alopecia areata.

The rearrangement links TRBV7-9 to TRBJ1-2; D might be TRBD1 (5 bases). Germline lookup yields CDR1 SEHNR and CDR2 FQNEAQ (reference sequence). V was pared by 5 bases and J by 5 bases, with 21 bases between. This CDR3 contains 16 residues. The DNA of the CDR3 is TGTGCCAGCAGCCGGTTCCGGGACCTGGTGATTTATGGCTACACCTTC. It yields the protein CASSRFRDLVIYGYTF.

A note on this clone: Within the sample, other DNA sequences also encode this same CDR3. CDR3 residues: CASSYDRTYEQYF. The CDR3 DNA reads TGTGCCAGCAGTTACGACAGGACCTACGAGCAGTACTTC. The chain is built from TRBV6-5 and TRBJ2-7; D possibly corresponds to TRBD1 (6 bases). Germline V gene sequence: CDR1 MNHEY, CDR2 SVGAGI. Trimming removed 2 bases at V and 2 bases at J, with 7 bases between. The CDR3 contains 13 residues.

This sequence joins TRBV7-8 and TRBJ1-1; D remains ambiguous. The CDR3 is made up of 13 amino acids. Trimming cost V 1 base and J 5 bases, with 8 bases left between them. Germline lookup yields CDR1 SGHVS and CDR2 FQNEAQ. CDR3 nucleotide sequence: TGTGCCAGCAGCTTAGATCCGGGGACTGAAGCTTTCTTT. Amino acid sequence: CASSLDPGTEAFF.

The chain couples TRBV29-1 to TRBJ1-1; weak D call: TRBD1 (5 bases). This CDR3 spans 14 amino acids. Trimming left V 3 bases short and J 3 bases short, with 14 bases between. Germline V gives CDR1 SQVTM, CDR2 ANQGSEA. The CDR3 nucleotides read TGCAGCGTTGATGGTCAGGGTGGGCACACTGAAGCTTTCTTT. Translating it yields CSVDGQGGHTEAFF.

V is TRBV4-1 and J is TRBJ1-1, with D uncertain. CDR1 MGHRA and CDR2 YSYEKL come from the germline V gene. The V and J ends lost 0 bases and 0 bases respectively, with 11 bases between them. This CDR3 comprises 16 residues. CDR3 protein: CASSQDPPTLNTEAFF. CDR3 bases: TGCGCCAGCAGCCAAGATCCCCCCACTCTGAACACTGAAGCTTTCTTT.

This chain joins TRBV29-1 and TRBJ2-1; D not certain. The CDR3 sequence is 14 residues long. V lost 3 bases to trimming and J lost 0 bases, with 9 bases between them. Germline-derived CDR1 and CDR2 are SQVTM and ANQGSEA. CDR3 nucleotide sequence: TGCAGCGTTGAGCTCAGGAGCTCCTACAATGAGCAGTTCTTC. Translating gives CSVELRSSYNEQFF.

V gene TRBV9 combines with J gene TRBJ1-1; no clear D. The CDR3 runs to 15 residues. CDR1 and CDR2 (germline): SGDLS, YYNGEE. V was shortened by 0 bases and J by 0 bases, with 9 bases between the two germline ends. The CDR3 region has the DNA TGTGCCAGCAGCGTAGTCCCGAAGATGAACACTGAAGCTTTCTTT. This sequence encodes CASSVVPKMNTEAFF.

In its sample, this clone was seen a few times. CDR3 nucleotides: TGCGCCAGCAGTCAATCTCCGAGAGCTAGGCAGCCCCAGCATTTT. It translates to CASSQSPRARQPQHF. This chain uses TRBV23-1 with TRBJ1-5; no definite D call. TRBV23-1 is filed as an ORF, its function uncertain. The CDR3 loop spans 15 amino acids. Trimming cost V 0 bases and J 7 bases, with 13 bases left between them.

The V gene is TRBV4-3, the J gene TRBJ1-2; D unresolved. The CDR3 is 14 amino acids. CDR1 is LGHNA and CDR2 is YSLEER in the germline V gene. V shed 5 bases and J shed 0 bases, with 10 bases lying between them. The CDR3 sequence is CASSFGPSNYGYTF. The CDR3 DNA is TGCGCCAGCAGCTTCGGGCCGTCTAACTATGGCTACACCTTC.

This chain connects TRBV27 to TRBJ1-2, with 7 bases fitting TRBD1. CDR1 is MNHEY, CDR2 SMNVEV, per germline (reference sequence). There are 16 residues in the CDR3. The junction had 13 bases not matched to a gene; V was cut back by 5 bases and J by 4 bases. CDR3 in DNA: TGTGCCAGCAGTCCGACTCCGACAGGGAGGGGCTATGGCTACACCTTC. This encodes CASSPTPTGRGYGYTF.

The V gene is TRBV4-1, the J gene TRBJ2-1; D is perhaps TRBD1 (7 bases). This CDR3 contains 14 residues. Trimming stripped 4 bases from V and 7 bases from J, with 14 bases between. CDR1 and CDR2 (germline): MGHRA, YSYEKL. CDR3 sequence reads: CASSPPPGGNEQFF. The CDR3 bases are TGCGCCAGCAGCCCCCCGCCAGGGGGGAATGAGCAGTTCTTC.

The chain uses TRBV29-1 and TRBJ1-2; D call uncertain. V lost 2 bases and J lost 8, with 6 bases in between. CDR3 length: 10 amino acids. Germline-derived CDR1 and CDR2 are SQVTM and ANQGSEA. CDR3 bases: TGCAGCGTTGAATGGACGGGCTACACCTTC. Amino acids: CSVEWTGYTF.

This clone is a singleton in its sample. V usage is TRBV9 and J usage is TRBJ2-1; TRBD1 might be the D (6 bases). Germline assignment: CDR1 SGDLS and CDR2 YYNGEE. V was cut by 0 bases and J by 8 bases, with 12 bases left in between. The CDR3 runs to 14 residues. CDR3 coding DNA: TGTGCCAGCAGCGTAGGTGGGGGCCTCTATGAGCAGTTCTTC. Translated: CASSVGGGLYEQFF.

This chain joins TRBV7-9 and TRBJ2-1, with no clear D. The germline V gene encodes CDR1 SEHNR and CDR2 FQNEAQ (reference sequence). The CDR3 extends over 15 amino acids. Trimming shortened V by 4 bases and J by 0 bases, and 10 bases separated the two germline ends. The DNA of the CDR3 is TGTGCCAGCAGCTCCATACACGACTCCTACAATGAGCAGTTCTTC. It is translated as CASSSIHDSYNEQFF.

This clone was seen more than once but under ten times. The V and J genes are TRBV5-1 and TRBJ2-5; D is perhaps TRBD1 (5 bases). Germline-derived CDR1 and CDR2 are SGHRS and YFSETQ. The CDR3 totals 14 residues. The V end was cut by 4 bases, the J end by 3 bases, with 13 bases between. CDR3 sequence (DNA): TGCGCCAGCAGCCCCTGGACAACTGAAGAGACCCAGTACTTC. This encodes CASSPWTTEETQYF.

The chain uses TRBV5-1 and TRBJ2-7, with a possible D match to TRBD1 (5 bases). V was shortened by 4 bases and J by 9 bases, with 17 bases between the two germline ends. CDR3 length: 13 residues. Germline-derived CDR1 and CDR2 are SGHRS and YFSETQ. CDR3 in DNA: TGCGCCAGCAGCCCCGACAGAGAACCCGGGCAGTACTTC. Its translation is CASSPDREPGQYF.

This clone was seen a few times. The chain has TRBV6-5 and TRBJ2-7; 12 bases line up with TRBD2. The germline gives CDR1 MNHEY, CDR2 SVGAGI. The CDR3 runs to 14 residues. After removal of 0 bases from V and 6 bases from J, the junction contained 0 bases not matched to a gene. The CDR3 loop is CASSYSTSGGEQYF. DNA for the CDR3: TGTGCCAGCAGTTACTCGACTAGCGGGGGCGAGCAGTACTTC.

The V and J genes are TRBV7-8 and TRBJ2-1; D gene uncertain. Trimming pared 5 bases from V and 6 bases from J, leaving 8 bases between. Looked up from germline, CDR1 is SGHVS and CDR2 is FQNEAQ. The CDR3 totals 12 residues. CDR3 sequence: CASSPGPNEQFF. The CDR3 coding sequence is TGTGCCAGCAGCCCGGGCCCCAATGAGCAGTTCTTC.

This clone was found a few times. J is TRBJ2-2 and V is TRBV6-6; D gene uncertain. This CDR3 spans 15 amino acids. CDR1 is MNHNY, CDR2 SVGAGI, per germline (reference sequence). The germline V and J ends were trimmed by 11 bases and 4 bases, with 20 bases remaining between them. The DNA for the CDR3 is TGTGCCGCCGGGTCCAACAGCCAGAGCACCGGGGAGCTGTTTTTT. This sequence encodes CAAGSNSQSTGELFF.

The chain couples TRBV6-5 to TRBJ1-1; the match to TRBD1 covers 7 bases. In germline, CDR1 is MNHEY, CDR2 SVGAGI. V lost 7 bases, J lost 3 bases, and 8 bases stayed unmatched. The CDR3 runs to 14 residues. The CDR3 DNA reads TGTGCCAGCAATCCCGAGGGGGCAGACACTGAAGCTTTCTTT. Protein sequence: CASNPEGADTEAFF.

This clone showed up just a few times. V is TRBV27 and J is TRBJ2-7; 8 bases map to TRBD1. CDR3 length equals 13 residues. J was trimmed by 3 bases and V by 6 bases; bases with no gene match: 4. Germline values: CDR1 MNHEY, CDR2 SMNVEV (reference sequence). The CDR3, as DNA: TGTGCCAGCAGCTTTGGGACAGGCTACGAGCAGTACTTC. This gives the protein CASSFGTGYEQYF.

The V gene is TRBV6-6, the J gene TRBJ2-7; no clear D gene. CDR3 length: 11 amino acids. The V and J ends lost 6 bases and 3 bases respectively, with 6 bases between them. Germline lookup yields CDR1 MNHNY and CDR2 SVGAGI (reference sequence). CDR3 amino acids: CASSPRYEQYF. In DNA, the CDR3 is TGTGCCAGCAGCCCCCGCTACGAGCAGTACTTC.

DNA for the CDR3: TGTGCCTGGAGTGTACTGACAGGGGGGAGTCATGAGCAGTTCTTC. Amino acids: CAWSVLTGGSHEQFF. The chain links TRBV30 to TRBJ2-1; 9 bases are shared with TRBD1. The germline gives CDR1 GTSNPN, CDR2 SVGIG (reference sequence). The V and J ends lost 0 bases and 8 bases, in that order; junction bases with no gene match: 8. This CDR3 is 15 amino acids long.